Shown below are 27 T cell receptor beta chains from a single sample sequenced in a study of spatial heterogeneity in lung cancer. Time point given: sample taken at primary tumor resection. TCRdb recomputed calls from the 5' RACE reads with MiXCR, one row per CDR3 protein. The sample holds 35,000 to 45,000 distinct CDR3 sequences, 5% to 5.5% seen once. Sequencing used PBMCs, obtained at surgery. These receptor sequences come from a female donor with early-stage non-small cell lung cancer.

This clonotype was seen at least ten times. V is TRBV11-2 and J is TRBJ2-7; no reliable D call. Trimming shortened V by 0 bases and J by 5 bases, and 8 bases separated the two germline ends. Germline CDR1 and CDR2: SGHAT and FQNNGV. The CDR3 loop spans 13 amino acids. The CDR3 region has the DNA TGTGCCAGCAGCTTAGACACCGCGAACGAGCAGTACTTC. Amino acid sequence: CASSLDTANEQYF.

The chain joins TRBV27 to TRBJ1-1, with unresolved D. The CDR3 totals 16 residues. V dropped 5 bases and J dropped 0 bases, with 16 bases sitting between them. CDR1 MNHEY and CDR2 SMNVEV come from the germline V gene (reference sequence). CDR3 in amino acids: CASSPSLGVVNTEAFF. The CDR3 DNA reads TGTGCCAGCAGTCCCTCCTTAGGAGTTGTGAACACTGAAGCTTTCTTT.

This clonotype was seen many times. J is TRBJ1-1 and V is TRBV6-2 or TRBV6-3; TRBD1 might be the D (6 bases). The germline CDR1 and CDR2 sequences are MNHEY and SVGEGT. Trimming removed 4 bases at V and 4 bases at J, with 13 bases between. CDR3 length: 14 amino acids. The CDR3 DNA sequence: TGTGCCAGCAGTTCCTACCGGACAGCCACTGAAGCTTTCTTT. Protein product: CASSSYRTATEAFF.

This clonotype was observed at least ten times. The J gene is TRBJ1-2, the V gene TRBV12-3 or TRBV12-4; D call uncertain. This CDR3 is built from 14 residues. V was pared by 10 bases and J by 4 bases, with 19 bases between. Here the CDR3 reads CATSKGAGSYGYTF. The DNA for the CDR3 is TGTGCCACCTCGAAGGGTGCCGGGAGCTATGGCTACACCTTC.

This clonotype occurred many times. This chain uses TRBV28 with TRBJ1-1, with a possible D match to TRBD1 (5 bases). Germline V gives CDR1 MDHEN, CDR2 SYDVKM. The CDR3 loop spans 16 amino acids. V was shortened by 0 bases and J by 1 base, with 12 bases between the two germline ends. CDR3 coding DNA: TGTGCCAGCAGTTTATGGGCAGGGAGAGGGAACACTGAAGCTTTCTTT. It encodes CASSLWAGRGNTEAFF.

This clonotype came up a few times. The chain links TRBV20-1 to TRBJ1-4, with D hard to call. The ends were cut back, 0 bases at V and 7 bases at J, with 21 bases in the middle. The CDR3 runs 17 residues. In germline, CDR1 is DFQATT, CDR2 SNEGSKA (reference sequence). The CDR3 DNA is TGCAGTGCTAGAGATTCATCTACGTTTGAGGAAGGTGAAAAACTGTTTTTT. It translates to CSARDSSTFEEGEKLFF.

This clonotype was counted at least ten times. The V call is TRBV6-1, the J call TRBJ1-1, with D uncertain. This CDR3 comprises 13 residues. CDR1 and CDR2 from the germline V gene are MNHNS and SASEGT. Deletions cut 8 bases from V and 5 bases from J, with 15 bases between. For the CDR3, the DNA is TGTGCCAGCCGGCGGGGAATGGTGACTGAAGCTTTCTTT. Translating gives CASRRGMVTEAFF.

Sample share makes this clonotype medium-sized. The V gene is TRBV20-1, the J gene TRBJ2-1, with D possibly TRBD1 on 6 matching bases. CDR3 length: 14 residues. The ends were cut back, 3 bases at V and 4 bases at J, with 13 bases in the middle. In germline, CDR1 is DFQATT, CDR2 SNEGSKA (reference sequence). The CDR3 is CSASLGRGYNEQFF. The CDR3 nucleotides are TGCAGTGCTAGTTTGGGCAGGGGTTACAATGAGCAGTTCTTC.

This clonotype was detected ten times or more. The V and J genes are TRBV5-4 and TRBJ1-2; 8 nucleotides match TRBD1. There are 15 residues in the CDR3. Germline V gene lookup returns CDR1 SGHNT and CDR2 YYREEE (reference sequence). V dropped 1 base and J dropped 2; count of bases not matched to a gene: 4. The CDR3 DNA reads as TGTGCCAGCAGCTTGTCGAGACAGGGGAACTATGGCTACACCTTC. It encodes CASSLSRQGNYGYTF.

This clonotype was recorded at least ten times. The rearrangement links TRBV28 to TRBJ2-7, with D perhaps TRBD2 (6 bases). There are 14 residues in the CDR3. V gave up 6 bases and J gave up 3 bases, with 15 bases separating them. Germline CDR1 MDHEN, CDR2 SYDVKM. The CDR3 reads CASSLEGLGYEQYF. The CDR3, as DNA: TGTGCCAGCAGCCTGGAGGGGTTAGGCTACGAGCAGTACTTC.

This clonotype was detected a few times. This chain uses TRBV6-5 with TRBJ1-5; 7 positions agree with TRBD1. Trimming took 7 bases from V and 6 from J; bases not matched to a gene: 6. CDR1 and CDR2 (germline): MNHEY, SVGAGI. This CDR3 is 13 amino acids long. The CDR3 nucleotides are TGTGCCAGCAAAAGGGACAGTACTCAGCCCCAGCATTTT. This translates into CASKRDSTQPQHF.

In this sample, this clonotype turned up many times. V usage is TRBV11-2 and J usage is TRBJ2-3, with a weak D call TRBD2 (5 bases). The CDR3 sequence is 16 residues long. Germline assignment: CDR1 SGHAT and CDR2 FQNNGV. V lost 4 bases, J lost 4 bases, and 18 bases lay in between. The CDR3 DNA sequence: TGTGCCAGCAGCTCTAACGGAGGTAACTACCCAGATACGCAGTATTTT. Amino acids: CASSSNGGNYPDTQYF.

This clonotype was detected only a few times. The chain recombines TRBV18 with TRBJ2-7; 11 bases map to TRBD1. Germline assignment: CDR1 KGHSH and CDR2 LQKENI. The J segment lost 4 bases and the V segment lost 3 bases, leaving 2 bases of the junction unmatched. The CDR3 totals 14 residues. The CDR3 nucleotides read TGTGCCAGCTCACCGGACAGGGGGCGGTACGAGCAGTACTTC. The encoded protein is CASSPDRGRYEQYF.

In this sample, this clonotype turned up many times. The V call is TRBV9, the J call TRBJ1-1; possibly TRBD1 for D (6 bases). The CDR3 sequence is 15 residues long. V was pared by 4 bases and J by 1 base, with 14 bases between. The germline V gene encodes CDR1 SGDLS and CDR2 YYNGEE. The DNA of the CDR3 is TGTGCCAGCAGCTTCAGGGGACATACGAACACTGAAGCTTTCTTT. Translating gives CASSFRGHTNTEAFF. Variable domain in full (rest from reference TRBV9 and TRBJ1-1): DSGVTQTPKHLITATGQRVTLRCSPRSGDLSVYWYQQSLDQGLQFLIQYYNGEERAKGNILERFSAQQFPDLHSELNLSSLELGDSALYFCASSFRGHTNTEAFFGQGTRLTVV.

The sample holds many counts of this clonotype. This chain links TRBV6-1 with TRBJ1-2; D unresolved. Trimming pared 6 bases from V and 0 bases from J, leaving 11 bases between. CDR1 is MNHNS, CDR2 SASEGT, per germline. CDR3 length: 14 amino acids. Written as DNA, the CDR3 is TGTGCCAGCAGGGTGGACGCACCTAACTATGGCTACACCTTC. It encodes CASRVDAPNYGYTF.

The sample holds many counts of this clonotype. J is TRBJ1-5 and V is TRBV28, with D possibly TRBD1 on 5 matching bases. Germline-derived CDR1 and CDR2 are MDHEN and SYDVKM. V lost 1 base and J lost 5, with 12 bases in between. The CDR3 totals 15 residues. The DNA of the CDR3 is TGTGCCAGCAGTTTATCGGGGGATGGCTATCAGCCCCAGCATTTT. This sequence encodes CASSLSGDGYQPQHF.

This clonotype was seen a few times. The rearrangement joins TRBV6-1 to TRBJ2-3, with a tentative D call TRBD2 (6 bases). V lost 7 bases, J lost 2 bases, and 13 bases lay in between. CDR3 length equals 14 residues. CDR1 is MNHNS and CDR2 is SASEGT in the germline V gene. The CDR3 loop is CASKIAEATDTQYF. For the CDR3, the DNA is TGTGCCAGCAAAATAGCGGAGGCCACAGATACGCAGTATTTT.

The chain recombines TRBV9 with TRBJ1-5, with D unresolved. Germline assignment: CDR1 SGDLS and CDR2 YYNGEE. The CDR3 length is 17 residues. Trimming left V 3 bases short and J 1 base short, with 17 bases between. The CDR3 DNA reads as TGTGCCAGCAGCGACGACTTCAGGTCATTAAGCAATCAGCCCCAGCATTTT. It is translated as CASSDDFRSLSNQPQHF.

This clonotype appeared many times. This CDR3 reads CASSYSRPGANVLTF. The CDR3 region has the DNA TGTGCCAGCAGTTATTCTCGACCTGGGGCCAACGTCCTGACTTTC. The chain links TRBV6-2 or TRBV6-3 to TRBJ2-6; D gene uncertain. Germline CDR1 is MNHEY and CDR2 is SVGEGT. Between the trimmed V and J ends, which lost 3 bases and 2 bases, there was a span of 8 bases. The CDR3 contains 15 residues.

This clonotype was recorded at least ten times. The chain employs TRBV12-3 or TRBV12-4 and TRBJ2-1; TRBD2 matches 13 bases. V trimming: 7 bases; J trimming: 8 bases; junction bases outside the gene matches: 5. This CDR3 region has 14 residues. The CDR3 region has the DNA TGTGCCAGCAAACTAGCGGGGGGGCTCCATGAGCAGTTCTTC. Amino acids: CASKLAGGLHEQFF.

This clonotype was recorded many times. This chain joins TRBV20-1 and TRBJ1-6; a possible D gene is TRBD1 (5 bases). The CDR3 length is 12 residues. Trimming shortened V by 5 bases and J by 7 bases, and 9 bases separated the two germline ends. CDR1 and CDR2 from the germline V gene are DFQATT and SNEGSKA (reference sequence). DNA of the CDR3: TGCAGTGCTGGGGCGGGAAATTCACCCCTCCACTTT. This translates into CSAGAGNSPLHF.

This clonotype has ten or more counts. This rearrangement joins TRBV5-1 to TRBJ2-7, with 8 bases that match TRBD1. This CDR3 has 15 residues. Trimming cost V 3 bases and J 4 bases; bases outside gene matches: 9. Germline V gene sequence: CDR1 SGHRS, CDR2 YFSETQ. The CDR3 is CASSSSGQGRYEQYF. The CDR3, as DNA: TGCGCCAGCAGCTCATCCGGACAGGGAAGGTACGAGCAGTACTTC. The whole variable domain, remainder taken from reference TRBV5-1 and TRBJ2-7, is KAGVTQTPRYLIKTRGQQVTLSCSPISGHRSVSWYQQTPGQGLQFLFEYFSETQRNKGNFPGRFSGRQFSNSRSEMNVSTLELGDSALYLCASSSSGQGRYEQYFGPGTRLTVT.

This clonotype appeared many times. The chain employs TRBV29-1 and TRBJ2-3, with TRBD1 identical over 8 bases. CDR1 is SQVTM, CDR2 ANQGSEA, per germline. The CDR3 length is 15 residues. V trimming: 2 bases; J trimming: 3 bases; junction bases outside the gene matches: 7. CDR3 DNA sequence: TGCAGCGTTGAACTGCCGGACAGGGTGACAGATACGCAGTATTTT. Translation: CSVELPDRVTDTQYF.

The table lists this clonotype with many counts. The chain carries TRBV3-1 and TRBJ1-5; D perhaps matches TRBD1 (5 bases). The CDR3 length is 16 residues. Per germline, CDR1 LGHDT and CDR2 YNNKEL (reference sequence). V lost 0 bases to trimming and J lost 1 base, with 10 bases between them. The DNA of the CDR3 is TGTGCCAGCAGCCAAGATTTAGGGGCAAGCAATCAGCCCCAGCATTTT. It encodes CASSQDLGASNQPQHF. The whole variable domain, remainder taken from reference TRBV3-1 and TRBJ1-5, is DTAVSQTPKYLVTQMGNDKSIKCEQNLGHDTMYWYKQDSKKFLKIMFSYNNKELIINETVPNRFSPKSPDKAHLNLHINSLELGDSAVYFCASSQDLGASNQPQHFGDGTRLSIL.

This clonotype appeared many times. The V call is TRBV12-3 or TRBV12-4, the J call TRBJ1-4, with D unresolved. V gave up 5 bases and J gave up 8 bases, with 3 bases separating them. CDR3 size: 10 residues. The CDR3 DNA is TGTGCCAGCAGTCTCGAAAAACTGTTTTTT. Its protein product is CASSLEKLFF.

The sample holds many counts of this clonotype. This chain links TRBV3-1 with TRBJ1-2, with D maybe TRBD1 (6 bases). The ends were cut back, 0 bases at V and 2 bases at J, with 10 bases in the middle. The CDR3 is made up of 15 amino acids. Germline V gene sequence: CDR1 LGHDT, CDR2 YNNKEL (reference sequence). The CDR3 spells CASSQELDRNYGYTF. As DNA, the CDR3 is TGTGCCAGCAGCCAAGAATTGGACAGAAACTATGGCTACACCTTC.

The sample holds many counts of this clonotype. The J gene is TRBJ2-5, the V gene TRBV9, with D uncertain. Germline assignment: CDR1 SGDLS and CDR2 YYNGEE. Trimming shortened V by 0 bases and J by 9 bases, and 15 bases separated the two germline ends. The CDR3 spans 14 residues. The CDR3 DNA reads TGTGCCAGCAGCGTAGGGCTAACGCCCTTGGCCCAGTACTTC. Protein sequence: CASSVGLTPLAQYF.